This paragraph reports one T cell receptor beta chain. What it binds is not known. The data belong to a study of shared clonotypes between healthy human individuals. Overall study context: The study used three CD4 naive, three CD4 memory, two CD8 naive and one CD8 memory plate per donor.

Profiling relied on immunoSEQ multiplex PCR, and the TCRdb table lists in-frame clones only, not all of them. The sample lists some 2.1 million clones, 93% occurring once. General observations from the study: Richness estimates generally favored naive over memory subsets.

Only CD45RO-negative cells positively selected for CCR7 counted as naive CD8 cells, so terminally differentiated effector memory CD45RA+ cells were excluded. CDR1 SNHLY and CDR2 FYNNEI come from the germline V gene. CDR3 size: 16 residues. V was pared by 6 bases and J by 0 bases, with 9 bases of the junction left unmatched. The rearrangement uses TRBV2 and TRBJ2-3; TRBD2 agrees at 7 bases. The clonotype originates from a man aged 18 to 35 in good health. Some clones in this sample may be carry-over from other donors' samples. The sequenced sample was naive CD8+ T cells from PBMCs. This chain's CDR3 is CASSDQRAGSTDTQYF. In DNA, the CDR3 is TGTGCCAGCAGCGACCAAAGAGCGGGAAGCACAGATACGCAGTATTTT.